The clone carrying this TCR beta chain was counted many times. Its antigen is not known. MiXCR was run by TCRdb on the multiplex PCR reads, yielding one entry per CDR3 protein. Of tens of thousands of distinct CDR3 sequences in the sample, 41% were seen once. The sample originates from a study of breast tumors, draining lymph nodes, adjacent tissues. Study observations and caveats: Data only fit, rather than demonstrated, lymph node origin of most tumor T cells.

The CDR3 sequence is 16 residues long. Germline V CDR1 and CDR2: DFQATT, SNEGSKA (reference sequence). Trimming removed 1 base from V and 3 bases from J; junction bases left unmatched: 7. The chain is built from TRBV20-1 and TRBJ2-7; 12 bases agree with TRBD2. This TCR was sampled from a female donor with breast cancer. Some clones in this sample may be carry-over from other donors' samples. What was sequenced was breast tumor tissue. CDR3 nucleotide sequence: TGCAGTGCTAGAGGCCGACTAGCGGGGGCCCGCTACGAGCAGTACTTC. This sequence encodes CSARGRLAGARYEQYF.